This TCR beta chain is from a study of blood T cell repertoires in COVID-19. Overall study: The cDNA or gDNA used as material had been derived from T cells, B-cell-depleted T cells, or PBMCs.

Data came from immunoSEQ multiplex PCR; TCRdb stores just in-frame clones and leaves some out. The table shows over 80,000 clones, with around nine tenths occurring only once. This CDR3 is built from 13 residues. The germline gives CDR1 GTSNPN, CDR2 SVGIG (reference sequence). J gave up 3 bases and V 3 bases, and 3 bases lay outside the gene matches. This TCR was recovered from a woman aged 80 or older with acute or convalescent COVID-19. The sample comprised peripheral blood. J is TRBJ2-7 and V is TRBV30, with 9 bases matching TRBD1. DNA of the CDR3: TGTGCCTGGAGCGGGACAGGGAACTACGAGCAGTACTTC. Its translation is CAWSGTGNYEQYF.